This T cell receptor beta chain came from a study of blood T cell repertoires in COVID-19. Looking at the study overall: Acute and convalescent COVID-19 specimens originated in the United States, Italy and Spain.

The study drew participants aged about 18 to 89 years from approximately 25 US areas. Cohort 3 donors counted as recovered after two negative PCRs, clearance, or resolved symptoms. The repertoire was sequenced with immunoSEQ multiplex PCR; TCRdb's copy has only in-frame clones and lacks some. The data contain around 390,000 clones, about 87% of them singletons. The receptor's source is a woman aged 50 to 60 who had recovered from COVID-19. The source material was PBMCs or T cells enriched from blood (not recorded which).

The CDR3 reads CASSAGQGPYNEQFF. CDR3 in DNA: TGTGCCAGCAGCGCGGGACAGGGGCCCTACAATGAGCAGTTCTTC. The gene calls are TRBV9 and TRBJ2-1, with TRBD1 matching over 10 bases. This CDR3 has 15 residues. The germline gives CDR1 SGDLS, CDR2 YYNGEE. V lost 3 bases and J lost 2; bases outside the gene matches: 2.